This paragraph covers one T cell receptor beta chain sequence. Its antigen is unidentified. One base away lies a much larger clone, so this may be a sequencing read error. Without the conserved terminal phenylalanine or tryptophan, this CDR3 likely stems from a read error. Previously described methods and listed TCR primers were employed for the bulk TCR libraries. TCRdb redid the calling of the PCR reads with MiXCR, one entry per CDR3 protein. The sample has 90,000 to 120,000 distinct CDR3 sequences; about 35% are singletons. V gave up 4 bases and J gave up 6 bases; unmatched junction bases: 11. Germline assignment: CDR1 SGDLS and CDR2 YYNGEE. The CDR3 is made up of 15 amino acids. Isolation of naive CD8 T cells was achieved by sorting on a CD8+CD4-CCR7+CD45RA+ phenotype. This sample is part of a study of molecular identifiers for immune sequencing clone quantification. General observations from the study: For highly expanded clones, sizes could be underestimated when identical TCR molecules share a barcode. Clones exceeding 20 RNA copies carried over 99% of effector molecules but under 1% of naive-cell molecules.

The chain links TRBV9 to TRBJ2-5; 8 bases are a match to TRBD2. The sample comprised naive CD8+ T cells from blood, with Jurkat cell RNA spiked in. Indicated subset: FACS-sorted CD8+CD4-CCR7+CD45RA+ naive T cells. This TCR was recovered from a human donor in good health. Some libraries in this study had Jurkat cell RNA spiked in. CDR3 sequence reads: CASSPPGGGRQTQYI. DNA for the CDR3: TGTGCCAGCAGCCCCCCCGGGGGGGGCAGGCAGACCCAGTACATC.